This paragraph reports one TCR beta chain. This clonotype occurred a few times. This receptor's antigen is unknown. It has no much larger one-base neighbor in the sample; base qualities were not kept. The data originate from a study of blood T cells in healthy people across ages (dated by TCRdb to about 2015). In terms of the full investigation: In model experiments, template switching captured about one uniquely barcoded TCR beta cDNA molecule for every two T cells. Age-related changes in TCR beta repertoire diversity were measured in the study by deep sequencing normalized with unique cDNA molecular identifiers. Donors were grouped into four age groups: young (average 16 years), middle-aged (under 40), aged (about 60) and long-lived (less than 85). For two donors (one aged 18 to 29 and one aged 80 or older), the study analyzed two additional independent replicas of 1 million unique cDNA reads from the same blood draw.

Libraries came from 5' RACE. The reads were generated on an Illumina HiSeq 2500. A second PCR of about 7 to 12 cycles was run with a J-beta primer mix and a sample-barcoded 5' primer. A template-switch 5' adaptor carrying 12 random nucleotides introduced a unique molecular identifier onto each TCR beta cDNA molecule. Each sample yielded at least 3 million CDR3-containing paired-end reads. The Mint cDNA synthesis kit, primed by a TRBC-specific oligonucleotide, was used to synthesize first-strand cDNA from all RNA. After uracil-DNA glycosylase treatment, a first 18-cycle PCR used universal primers M1SS and BC2_uni_R on all cDNA. The authors' analysis ran thus. For normalization, 1 million high-quality reads, each with a distinct molecular identifier, were randomly selected from each sample. Reads sharing molecular identifiers were discarded rather than binned into consensus sequences. CDR3 identification, clonotype clustering and error correction used MiTCR with a Q25 quality threshold and the strictest error-elimination algorithm. Lower-bound total TCR beta diversity was estimated with a nonparametric unseen species model using Euler transformation. The raw public reads went through TCRdb reprocessing: fastp at Q25, MiXCR clone calling, in-frame beta chains kept. Each record represents a unique CDR3 protein, reported with the most common genes and DNA among its rows. These V and J calls originate from TCRdb's pipeline instead of the authors' own analysis. In all, the sample holds more than 650,000 distinct CDR3 sequences, and around 24% of those were seen once. The ten most abundant clones make up 3% of the sample.

Results the study describes overall, beyond this receptor: Compared with the aged group, more naive CD4+ T cells, fewer expanded clones and increased TCR diversity were shown by the long-lived group, suggesting age selection. Estimates of total diversity based on one million sequenced T cells were regarded as lower bounds and as underestimates. As age increased, observed TCR beta diversity per million T cells dropped in a roughly linear way, and a significant reduction was already evident by age approximately 40. Observed TCR beta diversity correlated strongly with the percentage of naive T cells measured by flow cytometry. The CMV infection status of donors was not known, potentially confounding age-related changes in expanded clonotypes. Since profiling was done on bulk unsorted PBMCs, naive and antigen-experienced compartments could not be conclusively compared.

Donors were approximately 42 systemically healthy Caucasian individuals from Russia aged 6 to 90 years. About 9.1 milliliters of peripheral blood were collected from each donor into EDTA-treated Vacutainer tubes. PBMCs were isolated by Ficoll-Paque density-gradient centrifugation, with at least 6 million obtained per sample. Trizol reagent was used to extract total RNA from the PBMCs, yielding at least 5.5 micrograms per sample. The percentages of naive CD45RAhigh/CD27high T cells were determined by flow cytometry on a PBMC aliquot from every donor. These data were also filed under a second study, of T cells of mothers and their children. Per the second study: Nine systemically healthy Caucasian individuals, comprising three mothers and their six children, were included as donors. cDNA synthesis used all of the extracted RNA, with 1.5 ug of RNA in each 15 ul reaction. In the second PCR, the M1S primer added sample barcodes and 2-4 random nucleotides. Over 9.5 million TCR beta CDR3 reads were obtained for each mother, and some 3.1 million reads were obtained for each child. In both related and unrelated pairs, thymic selection shapes the output of TCR recombination in a similar way, with inherited differences having only a minor effect. Related mother-child pairs always showed normalized repertoire overlap that was slightly higher than in unrelated mother-child pairs, though the difference was never significant. Persistent microchimeric T cell clones were not detected, at a sensitivity of approximately 98 clones per million clonotypes. The study used deep NGS to compare TCR beta repertoires of mothers and children, seeking features distinguishing related mother-child pairs from unrelated individuals. The mean age was roughly 44 +/- 4 years for the mothers and about 10 +/- 4 years for the children. After adapter ligation was performed with NEBNext reagents, the libraries were sequenced on an Illumina HiSeq 2000 with 100+100 nt paired-end reads. Mother and child libraries were prepared a month apart and sequenced in separate runs to prevent cross-contamination. Each donor had between roughly 450,000 and 2,300,000 distinct TCR beta clonotypes identified. Naive TCR beta clonotypes were estimated from low-frequency clonotypes matched to each donor's FACS-determined naive share, without sorting.

The specimen was blood. This clonotype originated in a boy aged 10-17 years in good health.

In nucleotides, the sequence is TGCGCCAGCAGCCAAGAAGGAGGCACCGGGGAGCTGTTTTTT. Protein translation: CASSQEGGTGELFF. The sequence joins TRBV4-1 to TRBJ2-2; a weak D assignment points to TRBD2 (5 bases agree). Taken from cysteine to phenylalanine, the CDR3 has 14 residues. The kept DNA is CDR3 alone, 42 bases in frame from the first base. At the junction V is shortened by 0 bases and J by 4 bases, with 6 bases in between. The germline V gene sets CDR1 to MGHRA and CDR2 to YSYEKL.